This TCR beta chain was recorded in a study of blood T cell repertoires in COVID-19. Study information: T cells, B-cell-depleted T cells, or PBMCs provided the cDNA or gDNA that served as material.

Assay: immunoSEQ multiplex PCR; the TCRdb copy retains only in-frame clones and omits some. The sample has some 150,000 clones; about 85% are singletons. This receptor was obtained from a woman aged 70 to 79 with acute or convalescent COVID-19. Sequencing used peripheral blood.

Here the CDR3 reads CASSRQGTDEQYF. CDR3 sequence (DNA): TGTGCCAGCTCACGACAGGGAACCGACGAGCAGTACTTC. The chain has TRBV18 and TRBJ2-7, with 7 bases that match TRBD1. The CDR3 loop spans 13 amino acids. The ends lost 4 bases at V and 5 bases at J; junction bases unmatched: 5. In germline, CDR1 is KGHSH, CDR2 LQKENI. Full variable domain (remainder filled in from reference TRBV18 and TRBJ2-7): NAGVMQNPRHLVRRRGQEARLRCSPMKGHSHVYWYRQLPEEGLKFMVYLQKENIIDESGMPKERFSAEFPKEGPSILRIQQVVRGDSAAYFCASSRQGTDEQYFGPGTRLTVT.